This is a list of T cell receptor beta chains from one sample in a study of glioma-infiltrating T cells. One entry per CDR3 protein results from TCRdb running MiXCR on the multiplex PCR reads. In the table there are approximately 400,000 distinct CDR3 sequences, approximately 42% of which are singletons. The sample consisted of glioma tissue, nonneoplastic brain tissue, or PBMCs (not recorded which). The receptors come from a human donor with low-grade glioma or glioblastoma, undergoing nonglioma brain surgery, or in good health (not recorded which). CDR3s include the opening cysteine and the closing phenylalanine or tryptophan. The D gene is left open where the match is weak. Only some rows state a clone size, as once, few, many or a class for expanded clones.

v_call	clone_size	d_call	j_call	cdr3_length	cdr3_aa	cdr3_nt
TRBV20-1	few	NA	TRBJ2-7	12	CSATDQPYEQYF	TGCAGTGCGACGGATCAGCCCTACGAGCAGTACTTC
TRBV2	NA	NA	TRBJ2-7	16	CASITGRTVMAYEQYF	TGTGCCAGCATTACTGGCCGGACAGTGATGGCCTACGAGCAGTACTTC
TRBV3-1	NA	NA	TRBJ2-7	14	CASSHPGSRYEQYF	TGTGCCAGCAGCCATCCGGGATCGAGGTACGAGCAGTACTTC
TRBV7-2	NA	NA	TRBJ2-5	14	CASRPGMYHETQYF	TGTGCCAGCAGGCCAGGGATGTACCACGAGACCCAGTACTTC
TRBV2	NA	TRBD1	TRBJ2-7	14	CASSDTGGLYEQYF	TGTGCCAGCAGTGATACAGGGGGCCTCTACGAGCAGTACTTC
TRBV27	many	NA	TRBJ2-1	12	CASSFPGSEQFF	TGTGCCAGCAGTTTCCCGGGCAGTGAGCAGTTCTTC
TRBV28	few	TRBD2	TRBJ2-1	18	CASSLRRGGLAGNNEQFF	TGTGCCAGCAGTTTAAGGAGAGGGGGACTAGCGGGTAACAATGAGCAGTTCTTC
TRBV20-1	many	NA	TRBJ1-2	14	CSARGAGSNDGYTF	TGCAGTGCGCGGGGGGCAGGGTCCAACGATGGCTACACCTTC
TRBV20-1	many	NA	TRBJ2-5	14	CSARDRRGKETQYF	TGCAGTGCTAGAGACAGGCGGGGAAAAGAGACCCAGTACTTC
TRBV29-1	NA	TRBD1	TRBJ2-3	14	CSDMGQGGPYTQYF	TGCAGCGACATGGGACAGGGAGGCCCCTATACGCAGTATTTT
TRBV28	many	TRBD1	TRBJ1-2	17	CASTSGRGKDRNYGYTF	TGTGCCAGCACCTCTGGAAGGGGTAAGGACAGGAACTATGGCTACACCTTC
TRBV19	NA	NA	TRBJ1-3	17	CASSLGGQVMPGNTIYF	TGTGCCAGTAGTTTGGGAGGACAAGTAATGCCTGGAAACACCATATATTTT
TRBV7-2	NA	NA	TRBJ2-3	15	CASSLVADLTDAQYF	TGTGCCAGCAGCTTAGTAGCGGACCTCACAGATGCGCAGTATTTT
TRBV19	NA	NA	TRBJ1-5	12	CDSSILGQPQHF	TGTGACAGTAGTATACTAGGACAGCCCCAGCATTTT
TRBV7-9	few	NA	TRBJ2-3	15	CASSREGDRTDTQYF	TGTGCCAGCAGCCGTGAAGGGGACCGCACAGATACGCAGTATTTT
TRBV6-6	NA	TRBD1	TRBJ1-1	14	CASIRQGASTEAFF	TGTGCCAGCATCCGACAGGGGGCGAGCACTGAAGCTTTCTTT
TRBV7-2	NA	TRBD2	TRBJ2-1	18	CASSQVSDGGRRYNEQFF	TGTGCCAGCAGCCAGGTCTCCGACGGCGGGAGGCGGTACAATGAGCAGTTCTTC
TRBV6-2/TRBV6-3	NA	NA	TRBJ1-1	13	CAGSLGPSEWAFF	TGTGCCGGCAGTTTAGGTCCCTCGGAGTGGGCTTTCTTT
TRBV12-3/TRBV12-4	once	TRBD2	TRBJ2-3	14	CASRTSGKTDTQYF	TGTGCCAGCAGGACTAGCGGGAAAACAGATACGCAGTATTTT
TRBV28	few	NA	TRBJ1-4	16	CASIQTGGTTNEKLFF	TGTGCCAGCATTCAAACGGGGGGGACGACTAATGAAAAACTGTTTTTT
TRBV5-1	NA	TRBD2	TRBJ2-7	16	CASSLAGREGAYEQYF	TGCGCCAGCAGCTTGGCCGGGCGGGAGGGAGCCTACGAGCAGTACTTC
TRBV10-2	NA	NA	TRBJ2-7	13	CGSSDSLPNEQYF	TGCGGCAGCAGTGACAGCTTGCCCAACGAGCAGTACTTC
TRBV7-2	many	TRBD1	TRBJ2-7	13	CASSDRGNYEQYF	TGTGCCAGCAGCGACAGGGGTAACTACGAGCAGTACTTC
TRBV12-3/TRBV12-4	NA	TRBD2	TRBJ2-3	17	CASSPGTSGSITDTQYF	TGTGCCAGCAGTCCTGGGACTAGCGGGAGTATCACAGATACGCAGTATTTT
TRBV4-3	once	NA	TRBJ2-1	16	CASSHYHASTHNEQFF	TGCGCCAGCAGCCACTACCACGCGTCTACTCACAATGAGCAGTTCTTC
TRBV19	few	NA	TRBJ1-1	14	CASSMTSSNTEAFF	TGTGCCAGTAGTATGACCTCCTCCAACACTGAAGCTTTCTTT
TRBV28	NA	TRBD1	TRBJ2-7	14	CASTPTGVGYEQYF	TGTGCCAGCACCCCGACAGGGGTGGGCTACGAGCAGTACTTC
TRBV6-1	many	TRBD2	TRBJ2-1	16	CASSVGASGRLGEQFF	TGTGCCAGCAGCGTCGGAGCTAGCGGGAGGTTGGGCGAGCAGTTCTTC
TRBV6-1	NA	TRBD1	TRBJ2-7	15	CAISEPSRTGYEQYF	TGTGCCATCAGTGAGCCCAGCCGGACAGGATACGAGCAGTACTTC
TRBV4-1	NA	NA	TRBJ2-2	16	CASSQETAFHTGELFF	TGCGCCAGCAGCCAAGAGACAGCGTTCCACACCGGGGAGCTGTTTTTT
TRBV7-2	many	NA	TRBJ2-1	14	CASSASGHYNEQFF	TGTGCCAGCAGCGCGAGCGGGCACTACAATGAGCAGTTCTTC
TRBV6-4	few	NA	TRBJ1-1	14	CASRLGAMNTEAFF	TGTGCCAGCAGGCTGGGAGCGATGAACACTGAAGCTTTCTTT
TRBV5-4	many	NA	TRBJ1-3	13	CASSSGAGNTIYF	TGTGCCAGCAGTTCCGGGGCCGGAAACACCATATATTTT
TRBV29-1	NA	TRBD1	TRBJ2-2	15	CSVERGLTKTGELFF	TGCAGCGTCGAAAGGGGGCTAACTAAGACCGGGGAGCTGTTTTTT
TRBV7-2	NA	TRBD2	TRBJ2-5	16	CASSSPTSGSRETQYF	TGTGCCAGCAGCTCCCCGACTAGCGGGAGTAGAGAGACCCAGTACTTC
TRBV5-1	many	TRBD1	TRBJ1-5	17	CASSPGTGMNSNQPQHF	TGCGCCAGCAGCCCCGGGACAGGCATGAATAGCAATCAGCCCCAGCATTTT
TRBV27	NA	NA	TRBJ2-1	14	CASSLVLASNEQFF	TGTGCCAGCAGTTTAGTCTTGGCCTCCAATGAGCAGTTCTTC
TRBV19	few	NA	TRBJ1-2	15	CASSATLSTEIGYTF	TGTGCCAGTAGTGCAACTCTTAGCACGGAAATCGGCTACACCTTC
TRBV20-1	few	TRBD2	TRBJ2-7	14	CSAKIAGEAYEQYF	TGCAGTGCTAAAATAGCGGGGGAAGCCTACGAGCAGTACTTC
TRBV6-1	few	TRBD2	TRBJ2-7	14	CASSGRDYPYEQYF	TGTGCCAGCAGTGGCCGGGACTACCCCTACGAGCAGTACTTC